The following is a TCR beta chain sequence with its context. Its antigen is as yet unknown. This CDR3 spans 15 amino acids. After removal of 7 bases from V and 4 bases from J, the junction contained 9 bases not matched to a gene. The V gene's germline CDR1 is ENHRY and CDR2 SYGVKD. The source of the sample is a study of cytomegalovirus exposure and HLA in healthy donors. Study information: A previous analysis identified 100 million or so unique TCR beta sequences derived from 180 million or so T cells. Study outcomes and limitations: In a later analysis, most CMV-associated TCR beta chains appeared HLA-restricted. In vitro, a few CMV-associated chains proved specific for CMV antigens.

PCR was performed using 60 Vbeta and 13 Jbeta primers. Data came from immunoSEQ multiplex PCR; TCRdb stores just in-frame clones and leaves some out. The repertoire holds about 82,000 clones, with around 77% as singletons. Healthy bone marrow donors made up the cohort. The source of this sequence is a man in his forties or fifties in good health and CMV-seronegative. The sequenced material came from PBMCs. This chain links TRBV10-3 with TRBJ2-5, with 10 positions matching TRBD2. CDR3 nucleotides: TGTGCCATCAACAGCGGGGGGGCCCTAGGAGAGACCCAGTACTTC. This encodes CAINSGGALGETQYF.